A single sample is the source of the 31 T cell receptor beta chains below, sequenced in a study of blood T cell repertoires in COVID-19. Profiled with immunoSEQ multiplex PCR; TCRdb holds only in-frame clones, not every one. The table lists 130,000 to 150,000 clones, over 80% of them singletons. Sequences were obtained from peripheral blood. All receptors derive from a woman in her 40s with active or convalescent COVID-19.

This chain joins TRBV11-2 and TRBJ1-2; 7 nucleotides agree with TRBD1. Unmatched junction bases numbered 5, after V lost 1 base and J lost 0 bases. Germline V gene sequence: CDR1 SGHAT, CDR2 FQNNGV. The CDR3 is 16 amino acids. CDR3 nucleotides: TGTGCCAGCAGCTTAGGACAGGGTCCAGCTAACTATGGCTACACCTTC. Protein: CASSLGQGPANYGYTF.

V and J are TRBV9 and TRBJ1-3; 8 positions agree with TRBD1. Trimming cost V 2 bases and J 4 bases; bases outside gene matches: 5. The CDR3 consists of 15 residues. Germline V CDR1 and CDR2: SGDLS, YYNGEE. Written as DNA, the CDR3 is TGTGCCAGCAGCGTGGGACAGGTGGGCGGAAACACCATATATTTT. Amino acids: CASSVGQVGGNTIYF.

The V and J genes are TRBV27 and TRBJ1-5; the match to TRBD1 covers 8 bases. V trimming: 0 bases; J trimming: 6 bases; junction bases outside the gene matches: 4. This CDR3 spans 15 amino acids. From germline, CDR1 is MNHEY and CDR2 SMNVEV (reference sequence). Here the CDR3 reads CASSLSTGGGQPQHF. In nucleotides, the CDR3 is TGTGCCAGCAGTTTATCTACAGGGGGAGGTCAGCCCCAGCATTTT.

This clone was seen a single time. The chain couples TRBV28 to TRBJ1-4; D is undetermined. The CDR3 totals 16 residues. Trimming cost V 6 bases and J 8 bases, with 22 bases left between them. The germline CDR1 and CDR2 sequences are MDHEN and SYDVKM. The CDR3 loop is CASRGELGREGEKLFF. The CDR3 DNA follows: TGTGCCAGCAGGGGAGAGTTAGGACGGGAAGGGGAAAAACTGTTTTTT.

CDR3 DNA: TGTGCCAGCAGCAACGGACTAGCGGGAGGAGCCGAGCAGTACTTC. Translating gives CASSNGLAGGAEQYF. The genes are TRBV28 and TRBJ2-7, with 14 bases fitting TRBD2. Germline V gene sequence: CDR1 MDHEN, CDR2 SYDVKM. This CDR3 has 15 amino acids. With 6 bases clipped from V and 6 bases from J, the junction kept 7 bases outside the gene matches.

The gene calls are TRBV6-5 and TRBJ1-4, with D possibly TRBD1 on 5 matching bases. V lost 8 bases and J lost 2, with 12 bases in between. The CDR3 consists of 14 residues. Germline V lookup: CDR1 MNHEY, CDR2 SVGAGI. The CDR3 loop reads CASSAGKTNEKLFF. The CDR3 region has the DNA TGTGCCAGCTCCGCAGGGAAGACTAATGAAAAACTGTTTTTT.

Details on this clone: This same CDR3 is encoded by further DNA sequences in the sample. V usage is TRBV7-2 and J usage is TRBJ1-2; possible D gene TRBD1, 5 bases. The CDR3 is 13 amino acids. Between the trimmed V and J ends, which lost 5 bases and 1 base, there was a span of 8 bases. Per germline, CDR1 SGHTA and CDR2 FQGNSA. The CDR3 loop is CASSLQGNYGYTF. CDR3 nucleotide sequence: TGTGCCAGCAGCCTGCAGGGTAACTATGGCTACACCTTC.

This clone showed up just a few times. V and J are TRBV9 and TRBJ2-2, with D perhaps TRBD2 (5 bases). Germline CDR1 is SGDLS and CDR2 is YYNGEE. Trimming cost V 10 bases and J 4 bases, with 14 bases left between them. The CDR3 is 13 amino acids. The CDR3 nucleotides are TGTGCCTGCGGCCCGGGATTCACCGGGGAGCTGTTTTTT. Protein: CACGPGFTGELFF. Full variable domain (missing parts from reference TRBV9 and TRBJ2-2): DSGVTQTPKHLITATGQRVTLRCSPRSGDLSVYWYQQSLDQGLQFLIQYYNGEERAKGNILERFSAQQFPDLHSELNLSSLELGDSALYFCACGPGFTGELFFGEGSRLTVL.

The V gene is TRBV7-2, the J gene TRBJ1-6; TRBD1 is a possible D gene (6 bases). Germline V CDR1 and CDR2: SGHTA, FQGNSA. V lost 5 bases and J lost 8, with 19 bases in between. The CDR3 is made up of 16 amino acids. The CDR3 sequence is CASSRTGGFRDSPLHF. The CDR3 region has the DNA TGTGCCAGCAGCCGGACGGGGGGCTTTCGGGATTCACCCCTCCACTTT.

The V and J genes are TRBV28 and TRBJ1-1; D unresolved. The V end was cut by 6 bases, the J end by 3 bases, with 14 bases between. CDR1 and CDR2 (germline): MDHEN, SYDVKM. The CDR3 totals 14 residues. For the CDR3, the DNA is TGTGCCAGCAGCCCCTTAAAGGAGTACACTGAAGCTTTCTTT. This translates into CASSPLKEYTEAFF.

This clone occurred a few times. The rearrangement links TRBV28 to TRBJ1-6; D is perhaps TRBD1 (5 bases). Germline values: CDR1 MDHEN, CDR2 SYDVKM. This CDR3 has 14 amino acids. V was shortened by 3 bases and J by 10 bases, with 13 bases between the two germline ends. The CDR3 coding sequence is TGTGCCAGCAGTTTCATACAGCGGGGGTCACCCCTCCACTTT. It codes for CASSFIQRGSPLHF.

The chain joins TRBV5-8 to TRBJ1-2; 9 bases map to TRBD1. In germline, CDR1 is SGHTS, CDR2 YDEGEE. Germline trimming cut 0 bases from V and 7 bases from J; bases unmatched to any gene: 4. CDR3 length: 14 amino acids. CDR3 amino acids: CASSLEHRGLGYTF. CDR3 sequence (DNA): TGTGCCAGCAGCTTGGAACACAGGGGGCTTGGCTACACCTTC.

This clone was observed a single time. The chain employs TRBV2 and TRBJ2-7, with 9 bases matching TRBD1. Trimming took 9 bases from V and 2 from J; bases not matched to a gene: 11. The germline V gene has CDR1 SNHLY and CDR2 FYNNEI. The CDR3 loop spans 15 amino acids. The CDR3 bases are TGTGCCAGTGCCCAGGACAGGGGAATTACCTACGAGCAGTACTTC. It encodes CASAQDRGITYEQYF.

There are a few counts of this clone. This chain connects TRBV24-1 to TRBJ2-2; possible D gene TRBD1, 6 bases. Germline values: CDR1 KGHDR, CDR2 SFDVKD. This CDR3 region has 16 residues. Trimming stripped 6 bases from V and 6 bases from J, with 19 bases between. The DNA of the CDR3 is TGTGCCACCAGTCCCTCCAACAGGGTGGGGGCCGGGGAGCTGTTTTTT. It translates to CATSPSNRVGAGELFF.

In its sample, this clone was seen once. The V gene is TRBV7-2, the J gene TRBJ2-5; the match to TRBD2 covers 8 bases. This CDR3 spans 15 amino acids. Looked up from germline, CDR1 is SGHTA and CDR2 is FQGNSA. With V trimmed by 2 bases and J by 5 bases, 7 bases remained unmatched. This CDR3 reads CASSLPPSGWETQYF. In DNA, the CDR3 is TGTGCCAGCAGCTTACCACCTAGCGGGTGGGAGACCCAGTACTTC.

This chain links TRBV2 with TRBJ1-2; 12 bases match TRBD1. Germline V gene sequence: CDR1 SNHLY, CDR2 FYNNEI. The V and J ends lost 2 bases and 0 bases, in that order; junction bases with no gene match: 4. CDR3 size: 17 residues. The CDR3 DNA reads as TGTGCCAGCAGTGAACGGGGGACAGGGGGCACTAACTATGGCTACACCTTC. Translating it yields CASSERGTGGTNYGYTF.

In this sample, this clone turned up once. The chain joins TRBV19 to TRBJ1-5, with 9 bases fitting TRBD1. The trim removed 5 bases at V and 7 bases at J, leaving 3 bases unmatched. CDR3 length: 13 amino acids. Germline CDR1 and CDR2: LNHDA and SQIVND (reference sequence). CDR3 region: CASSGTGSQPQHF. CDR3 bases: TGTGCCAGTAGTGGGACAGGGTCACAGCCCCAGCATTTT.

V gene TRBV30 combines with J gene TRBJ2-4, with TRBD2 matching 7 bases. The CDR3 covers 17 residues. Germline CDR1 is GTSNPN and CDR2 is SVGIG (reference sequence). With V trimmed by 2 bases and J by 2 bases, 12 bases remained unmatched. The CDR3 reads CAWSRKGFGGTKNIQYF. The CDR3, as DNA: TGTGCCTGGAGTCGAAAAGGATTCGGGGGGACCAAAAACATTCAGTACTTC.

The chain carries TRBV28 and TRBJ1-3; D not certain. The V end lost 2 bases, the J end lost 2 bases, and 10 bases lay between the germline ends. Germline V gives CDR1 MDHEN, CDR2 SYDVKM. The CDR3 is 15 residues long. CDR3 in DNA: TGTGCCAGCAGTTTACCGGGGAGGACTGGAAACACCATATATTTT. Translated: CASSLPGRTGNTIYF.

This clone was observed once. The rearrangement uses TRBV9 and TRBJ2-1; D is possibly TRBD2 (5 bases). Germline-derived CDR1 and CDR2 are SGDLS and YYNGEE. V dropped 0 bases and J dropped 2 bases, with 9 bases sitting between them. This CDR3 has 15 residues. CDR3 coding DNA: TGTGCCAGCAGCGTAGGCGGGCCCCCCTACAATGAGCAGTTCTTC. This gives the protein CASSVGGPPYNEQFF. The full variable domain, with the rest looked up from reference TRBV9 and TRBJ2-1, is DSGVTQTPKHLITATGQRVTLRCSPRSGDLSVYWYQQSLDQGLQFLIQYYNGEERAKGNILERFSAQQFPDLHSELNLSSLELGDSALYFCASSVGGPPYNEQFFGPGTRLTVL.

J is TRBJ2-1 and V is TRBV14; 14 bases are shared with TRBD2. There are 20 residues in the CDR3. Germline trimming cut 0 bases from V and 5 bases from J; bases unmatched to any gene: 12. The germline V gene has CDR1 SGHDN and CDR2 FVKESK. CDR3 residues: CASSQEVTLGLAGVNNEQFF. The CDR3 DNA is TGTGCCAGCAGCCAAGAAGTCACCTTGGGACTAGCGGGGGTGAACAATGAGCAGTTCTTC.

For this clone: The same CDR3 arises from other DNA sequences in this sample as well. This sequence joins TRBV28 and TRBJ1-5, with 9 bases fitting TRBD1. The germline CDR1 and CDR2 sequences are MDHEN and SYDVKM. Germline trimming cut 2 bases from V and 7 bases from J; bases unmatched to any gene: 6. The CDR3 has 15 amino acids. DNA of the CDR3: TGTGCCAGCAGTTTAGGACAGGGGTTCCGACAGCCCCAGCATTTT. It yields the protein CASSLGQGFRQPQHF.

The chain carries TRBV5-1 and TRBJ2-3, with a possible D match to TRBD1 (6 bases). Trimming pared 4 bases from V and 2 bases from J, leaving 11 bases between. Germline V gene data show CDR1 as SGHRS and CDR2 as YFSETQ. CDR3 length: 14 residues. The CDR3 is CASSGRGPTDTQYF. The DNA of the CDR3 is TGCGCCAGCAGCGGCAGGGGTCCCACAGATACGCAGTATTTT. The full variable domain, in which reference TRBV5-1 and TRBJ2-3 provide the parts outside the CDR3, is KAGVTQTPRYLIKTRGQQVTLSCSPISGHRSVSWYQQTPGQGLQFLFEYFSETQRNKGNFPGRFSGRQFSNSRSEMNVSTLELGDSALYLCASSGRGPTDTQYFGPGTRLTVL.

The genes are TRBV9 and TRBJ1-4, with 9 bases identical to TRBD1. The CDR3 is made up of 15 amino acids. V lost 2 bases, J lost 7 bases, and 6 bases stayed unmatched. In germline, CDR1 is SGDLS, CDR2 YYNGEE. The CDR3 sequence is CASSVFGTGSEKLFF. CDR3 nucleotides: TGTGCCAGCAGCGTCTTCGGGACAGGGAGTGAAAAACTGTTTTTT.

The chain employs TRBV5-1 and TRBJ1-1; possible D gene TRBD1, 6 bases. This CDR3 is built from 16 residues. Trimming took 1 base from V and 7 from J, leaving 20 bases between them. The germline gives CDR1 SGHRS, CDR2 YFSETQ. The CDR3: CASSLTIRGTDSEAFF. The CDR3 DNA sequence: TGCGCCAGCAGCTTGACGATAAGGGGAACGGACAGTGAAGCTTTCTTT.

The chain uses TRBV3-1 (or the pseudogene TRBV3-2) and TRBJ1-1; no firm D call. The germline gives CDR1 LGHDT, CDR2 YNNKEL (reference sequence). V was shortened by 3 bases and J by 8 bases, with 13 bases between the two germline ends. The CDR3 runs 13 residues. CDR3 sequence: CASSQILGREAFF. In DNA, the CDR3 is TGTGCCAGCAGCCAGATACTAGGACGGGAAGCTTTCTTT.

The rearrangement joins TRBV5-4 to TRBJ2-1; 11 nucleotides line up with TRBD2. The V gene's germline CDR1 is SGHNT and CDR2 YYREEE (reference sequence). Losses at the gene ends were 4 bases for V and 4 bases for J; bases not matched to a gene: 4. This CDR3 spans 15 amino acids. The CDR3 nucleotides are TGTGCCAGCAGCCTAGCGGGGGGCGGGTACAATGAGCAGTTCTTC. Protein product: CASSLAGGGYNEQFF.

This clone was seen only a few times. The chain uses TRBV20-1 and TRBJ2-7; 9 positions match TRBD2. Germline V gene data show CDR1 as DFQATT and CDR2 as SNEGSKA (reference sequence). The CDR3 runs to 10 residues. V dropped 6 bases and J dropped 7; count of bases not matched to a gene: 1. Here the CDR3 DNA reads TGCAGTGCCGCGGGGGGGGAGCAGTACTTC. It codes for CSAAGGEQYF.

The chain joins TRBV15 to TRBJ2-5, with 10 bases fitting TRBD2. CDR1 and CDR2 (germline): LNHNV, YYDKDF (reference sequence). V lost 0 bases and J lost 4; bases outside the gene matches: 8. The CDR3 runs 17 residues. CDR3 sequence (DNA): TGTGCCACCAGCAGAGATCCTAGCGGGAGCTTCGGAGAGACCCAGTACTTC. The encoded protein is CATSRDPSGSFGETQYF. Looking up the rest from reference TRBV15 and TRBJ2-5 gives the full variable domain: DAMVIQNPRYQVTQFGKPVTLSCSQTLNHNVMYWYQQKSSQAPKLLFHYYDKDFNNEADTPDNFQSRRPNTSFCFLDIRSPGLGDTAMYLCATSRDPSGSFGETQYFGPGTRLLVL.

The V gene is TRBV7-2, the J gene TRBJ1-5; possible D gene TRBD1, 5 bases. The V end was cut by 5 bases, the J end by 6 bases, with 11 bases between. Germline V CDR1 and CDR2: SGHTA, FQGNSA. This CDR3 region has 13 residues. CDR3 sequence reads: CASSPRGSQPQHF. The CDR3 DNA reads TGTGCCAGCAGCCCTAGGGGATCTCAGCCCCAGCATTTT. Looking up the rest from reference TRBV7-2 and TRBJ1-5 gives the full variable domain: GAGVSQSPSNKVTEKGKDVELRCDPISGHTALYWYRQSLGQGLEFLIYFQGNSAPDKSGLPSDRFSAERTGGSVSTLTIQRTQQEDSAVYLCASSPRGSQPQHFGDGTRLSIL.

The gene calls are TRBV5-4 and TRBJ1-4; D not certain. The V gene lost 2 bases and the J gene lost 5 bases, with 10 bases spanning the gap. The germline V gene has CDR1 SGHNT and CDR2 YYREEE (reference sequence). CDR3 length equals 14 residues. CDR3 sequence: CASSFGGPNEKLFF. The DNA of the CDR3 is TGTGCCAGCAGCTTCGGAGGCCCCAATGAAAAACTGTTTTTT.